The clone carrying this T cell receptor beta chain appeared a few times. Germline-derived CDR1 and CDR2 are LNHNV and YYDKDF (reference sequence). V shed 0 bases and J 12 bases; nucleotides not matched to a gene: 16. This CDR3 region has 18 residues. This sample was taken from a study of patients and donors after allogeneic stem cell transplantation. A single record per CDR3 protein comes from TCRdb applying MiXCR to the RT-PCR reads. The sample lists approximately 410,000 distinct CDR3 sequences, more than 15% seen once, with roughly 7% in the top ten. The receptor was derived from a human donor who was either an allogeneic HSCT recipient or a stem cell or donor lymphocyte infusion donor (not recorded which). It is not recorded whose cells these are; they may come from a transplant donor. Sequencing was carried out using blood, either unsorted or a sorted T cell fraction (not recorded which). The chain employs TRBV15 and TRBJ2-1; 11 bases are shared with TRBD2. CDR3 residues: CATSRDYVPLAGGSAQFF. CDR3 nucleotides: TGTGCCACCAGCAGAGATTACGTCCCCCTAGCGGGAGGTTCGGCGCAGTTCTTC. The entire variable domain, with the rest obtained from reference TRBV15 and TRBJ2-1, is as follows: DAMVIQNPRYQVTQFGKPVTLSCSQTLNHNVMYWYQQKSSQAPKLLFHYYDKDFNNEADTPDNFQSRRPNTSFCFLDIRSPGLGDTAMYLCATSRDYVPLAGGSAQFFGPGTRLTVL.